A single sample is the source of the 10 T cell receptor beta chains below, sequenced in a study of CD8+CD57+ T cells in acquired aplastic anemia (dated by TCRdb to the late 2010s). This sample was sequenced with an Illumina HiSeq 2000. Genomic DNA served as template for TCR beta VDJ combination and CDR3 sequence profiling. The raw public data were reprocessed by TCRdb itself: fastp quality trimming at Q25, MiXCR clonotype calling, in-frame beta chains only. Identical CDR3 protein sequences are pooled into one entry, listed with their most common genes and DNA. The sample includes 160,000 or so distinct CDR3 sequences, with roughly 48% observed a single time. Of the sample, approximately 1% is held by the ten largest clones. Flow cytometry had shown CD8+CD57+ cell expansion in the patients selected for sequencing. Source material: sorted CD4+, CD8+, or CD8+CD57+ T cells (not recorded which) from PBMCs. These receptors were taken from a human donor with aplastic anemia.

This clonotype was seen many times. This rearrangement joins TRBV20-1 to TRBJ2-1, with D possibly being TRBD2 (6 bases). V was pared by 1 base and J by 3 bases, with 13 bases between. CDR1 and CDR2 from the germline V gene are DFQATT and SNEGSKA (reference sequence). The CDR3 totals 15 residues. CDR3 coding DNA: TGCAGTGCTAGAGGGGCGGGGCTGGGCTACAATGAGCAGTTCTTC. It translates to CSARGAGLGYNEQFF.

The V call is TRBV7-2, the J call TRBJ2-5, with D maybe TRBD2 (6 bases). Germline V lookup: CDR1 SGHTA, CDR2 FQGNSA. V shed 5 bases and J shed 9 bases, with 16 bases lying between them. CDR3 length: 13 amino acids. In DNA, the CDR3 is TGTGCCAGCAGCCTCGGGGTGAGGGAGGCCCAGTACTTC. Translating it yields CASSLGVREAQYF.

The chain links TRBV6-2 or TRBV6-3 to TRBJ2-1; D possibly corresponds to TRBD2 (5 bases). CDR3 length equals 13 residues. V was shortened by 2 bases and J by 9 bases, with 11 bases between the two germline ends. CDR1 MNHEY and CDR2 SVGEGT come from the germline V gene. The CDR3 DNA sequence: TGTGCCAGCAGTTACCGGGAACGAGGTGAGCAGTTCTTC. Protein sequence: CASSYRERGEQFF.

The rearrangement joins TRBV7-3 to TRBJ2-7; the D is unclear. This CDR3 contains 13 residues. V was cut by 5 bases and J by 7 bases, with 15 bases left in between. Germline V gene data show CDR1 as SGHTA and CDR2 as FQGTGA. CDR3 protein: CASSDLGKGEQYF. CDR3 DNA: TGTGCCAGCAGCGACCTAGGAAAAGGGGAGCAGTACTTC.

The chain joins TRBV24-1 to TRBJ2-5; a weak D match, TRBD2 (6 bases). In germline, CDR1 is KGHDR, CDR2 SFDVKD. The CDR3 sequence is 15 residues long. Trimming left V 2 bases short and J 5 bases short, with 14 bases between. CDR3 protein: CATSDWGSGSETQYF. In nucleotides, the CDR3 is TGTGCCACCAGTGATTGGGGCAGCGGGTCGGAGACCCAGTACTTC.

The chain combines TRBV10-3 with TRBJ1-2; a possible D gene is TRBD1 (6 bases). The V gene lost 8 bases and the J gene lost 8 bases, with 21 bases spanning the gap. The CDR3 runs 14 residues. CDR1 is ENHRY and CDR2 is SYGVKD in the germline V gene. CDR3 sequence: CAIGELTGSYGYTF. DNA of the CDR3: TGTGCCATCGGCGAGTTAACAGGGTCGTACGGCTACACCTTC.

The CDR3 nucleotides are TGCAGCGGGTGGGGCGGGGGCGATGGCTACACCTTC. It is translated as CSGWGGGDGYTF. J is TRBJ1-2 and V is TRBV29-1, with a weak D call TRBD1 (6 bases). Trimming pared 7 bases from V and 6 bases from J, leaving 15 bases between. CDR3 size: 12 residues. CDR1 and CDR2 (germline): SQVTM, ANQGSEA. Looking up the rest from reference TRBV29-1 and TRBJ1-2 gives the full variable domain: SAVISQKPSRDICQRGTSLTIQCQVDSQVTMMFWYRQQPGQSLTLIATANQGSEATYESGFVIDKFPISRPNLTFSTLTVSNMSPEDSSIYLCSGWGGGDGYTFGSGTRLTVV.

Comments on this clonotype: A much bigger clone sits one base away, suggesting this may be a read error. Here the CDR3 omits its conserved ending phenylalanine or tryptophan, so a read error is the likely source. V gene TRBV5-1 combines with J gene TRBJ1-1; no firm D call. The CDR3 contains 13 residues. The V end was cut by 3 bases, the J end by 1 base, with 7 bases between. CDR1 is SGHRS, CDR2 YFSETQ, per germline. The DNA for the CDR3 is TGCGCCAGCAGCTCGGACGGGAACACTGAAGCTTTCTCT. Translation gives CASSSDGNTEAFS.

J is TRBJ2-3 and V is TRBV9; D is unresolved. The germline gives CDR1 SGDLS, CDR2 YYNGEE. This CDR3 region has 15 residues. With 0 bases removed from V and 2 bases from J, the gap between germline ends came to 10 bases. The CDR3 sequence: CASSVVSGLTDTQYF. Here the CDR3 DNA reads TGTGCCAGCAGCGTAGTTTCCGGGCTCACAGATACGCAGTATTTT.

This clonotype was counted at least ten times. V and J are TRBV2 and TRBJ2-3; no reliable D call. Germline values: CDR1 SNHLY, CDR2 FYNNEI. CDR3 length: 11 residues. V lost 4 bases to trimming and J lost 6 bases, with 5 bases between them. CDR3: CASSVGDTQYF. In nucleotides, the CDR3 is TGTGCCAGCAGTGTGGGTGATACGCAGTATTTT. Complete variable domain (other parts from reference TRBV2 and TRBJ2-3): EPEVTQTPSHQVTQMGQEVILRCVPISNHLYFYWYRQILGQKVEFLVSFYNNEISEKSEIFDDQFSVERPDGSNFTLKIRSTKLEDSAMYFCASSVGDTQYFGPGTRLTVL.